This passage covers 26 T cell receptor beta chains from one sample sequenced in a study of CD8+CD57+ T cells in acquired aplastic anemia. Patients selected for sequencing had displayed CD8+CD57+ cell expansion by flow cytometry. Genomic DNA, the template, was used for profiling of the TCR beta VDJ and CDR3. TCRdb used MiXCR to reprocess the reads, holding one entry per CDR3 protein. The table lists about 180,000 distinct CDR3 sequences, about three fifths of them singletons, with approximately 40% in the top ten. Sample: sorted CD4+, CD8+, or CD8+CD57+ T cells (not recorded which) from PBMCs. These receptors all come from a human donor with aplastic anemia.

This clonotype was observed a few times. The V call is TRBV5-5, the J call TRBJ2-1; 10 bases line up with TRBD2. J lost 13 bases, V lost 2 bases, and 9 bases had no gene match. The CDR3 runs to 14 residues. CDR1 is SGHKS and CDR2 is YYEKEE in the germline V gene (reference sequence). The chain's CDR3 is CASSLDRASGGQFF. CDR3 in DNA: TGTGCCAGCAGCTTAGATCGAGCTAGCGGGGGCCAGTTCTTC.

This clonotype was picked up many times. The V call is TRBV12-3 or TRBV12-4, the J call TRBJ2-1; a weak D match, TRBD2 (6 bases). The ends were cut back, 7 bases at V and 8 bases at J, with 15 bases in the middle. This CDR3 has 13 residues. The CDR3 DNA sequence: TGTGCCAGCACGGGACTTCTACTGGATGAGCAGTTCTTC. Protein: CASTGLLLDEQFF.

This chain joins TRBV29-1 and TRBJ2-7, with D unresolved. Germline V gives CDR1 SQVTM, CDR2 ANQGSEA. V lost 3 bases and J 0 bases, leaving 6 bases between the germline ends. The CDR3 loop spans 12 amino acids. CDR3 residues: CSVEANSYEQYF. As DNA, the CDR3 is TGCAGCGTTGAGGCCAACTCCTACGAGCAGTACTTC.

The rearrangement links TRBV4-2 to TRBJ1-6, with no clear D. The CDR3 consists of 13 residues. The V end was cut by 5 bases, the J end by 9 bases, with 11 bases between. CDR1 and CDR2 (germline): LGHNA, YNFKEQ. The CDR3 reads CASSEGGSSPLHF. The CDR3 DNA sequence: TGTGCCAGCAGCGAGGGAGGTAGTTCACCCCTCCACTTT.

CDR3 residues: CASSLVDIGNSPLHF. In DNA form, the CDR3 reads TGCGCCAGCAGCCTTGTTGACATCGGGAATTCACCCCTCCACTTT. This rearrangement joins TRBV5-1 to TRBJ1-6; D is unclear. Per the germline V gene, CDR1 is SGHRS and CDR2 is YFSETQ. The CDR3 has 15 residues. V was shortened by 4 bases and J by 7 bases, with 15 bases between the two germline ends.

This clonotype was observed once. This sequence joins TRBV7-2 and TRBJ2-7, with 7 bases lining up with TRBD1. The CDR3 contains 15 residues. The V segment lost 5 bases and the J segment 0 bases; nucleotides outside the gene matches: 7. The germline V gene encodes CDR1 SGHTA and CDR2 FQGNSA. In DNA, the CDR3 is TGTGCCAGCAGCCCCGTAGGGGGCTTCTCCTACGAGCAGTACTTC. Translating gives CASSPVGGFSYEQYF.

The chain has TRBV2 and TRBJ2-2; no clear D gene. Trimming shortened V by 7 bases and J by 6 bases, and 6 bases separated the two germline ends. Germline CDR1 is SNHLY and CDR2 is FYNNEI. The length of the CDR3 is 11 residues. The CDR3 loop is CASTGSGELFF. The DNA for the CDR3 is TGTGCCAGCACCGGGTCCGGGGAGCTGTTTTTT.

This chain connects TRBV28 to TRBJ2-7, with D unclear. Looked up from germline, CDR1 is MDHEN and CDR2 is SYDVKM. This CDR3 has 12 residues. Trimming cost V 5 bases and J 6 bases, with 11 bases left between them. CDR3 DNA sequence: TGTGCCAGCAGTCTCTCTGCTTTCGAGCAGTACTTC. Translation: CASSLSAFEQYF.

The chain links TRBV10-3 to TRBJ2-3, with D possibly TRBD2 on 6 matching bases. The CDR3 spans 15 residues. The germline gives CDR1 ENHRY, CDR2 SYGVKD. Between the trimmed V and J ends, which lost 10 bases and 4 bases, there was a span of 21 bases. This CDR3 is CASRRGTGTADTQYF. The CDR3 DNA reads TGTGCCAGCCGGAGGGGAACAGGAACGGCAGATACGCAGTATTTT.

The chain couples TRBV29-1 to TRBJ2-5, with TRBD1 identical over 8 bases. The CDR3 loop spans 14 amino acids. In germline, CDR1 is SQVTM, CDR2 ANQGSEA. J gave up 9 bases and V 7 bases, and 16 bases lay outside the gene matches. The CDR3 bases are TGCAGCGCGAACGCCGGGACAGGCGAGTCGGCCCAGTACTTC. Amino acid sequence: CSANAGTGESAQYF.

DNA of the CDR3: TGTGCCAGCAGTGATACGATCAGCAATCAGCCCCAGCATTTT. This gives the protein CASSDTISNQPQHF. V is TRBV6-1 and J is TRBJ1-5; D uncertain. Deletions cut 3 bases from V and 1 base from J, with 7 bases between. The CDR3 loop spans 14 amino acids. Germline V CDR1 and CDR2: MNHNS, SASEGT.

This clonotype has only a few counts. The chain couples TRBV15 to TRBJ1-2, with 10 bases fitting TRBD1. Germline V gives CDR1 LNHNV, CDR2 YYDKDF (reference sequence). Unmatched junction bases numbered 6, after V lost 0 bases and J lost 8 bases. CDR3 size: 15 residues. This chain's CDR3 is CATSRDWGQGNGYTF. The CDR3 DNA follows: TGTGCCACCAGCAGAGATTGGGGACAGGGGAACGGCTACACCTTC. The variable domain in full, with the rest retrieved from reference TRBV15 and TRBJ1-2, is DAMVIQNPRYQVTQFGKPVTLSCSQTLNHNVMYWYQQKSSQAPKLLFHYYDKDFNNEADTPDNFQSRRPNTSFCFLDIRSPGLGDTAMYLCATSRDWGQGNGYTFGSGTRLTVV.

This rearrangement joins TRBV15 to TRBJ2-7, with TRBD1 matching over 7 bases. The CDR3 is 15 residues long. V was pared by 8 bases and J by 0 bases, with 10 bases of the junction left unmatched. Germline V gene lookup returns CDR1 LNHNV and CDR2 YYDKDF (reference sequence). For the CDR3, the DNA is TGTGCCACCCGGATGCGAGACAGGGCCTCCTACGAGCAGTACTTC. Translated, it gives CATRMRDRASYEQYF.

This clonotype has only a few counts. The gene calls are TRBV24-1 and TRBJ2-7, with a tentative D call TRBD2 (5 bases). This CDR3 contains 13 residues. Trimming stripped 5 bases from V and 2 bases from J, with 9 bases between. From germline, CDR1 is KGHDR and CDR2 SFDVKD. The CDR3 sequence: CATSGTGTYEQYF. DNA of the CDR3: TGTGCCACCAGTGGGACGGGGACCTACGAGCAGTACTTC.

The rearrangement uses TRBV20-1 and TRBJ2-5; maybe TRBD1 (6 bases). Trimming took 7 bases from V and 7 from J, leaving 13 bases between them. Per germline, CDR1 DFQATT and CDR2 SNEGSKA (reference sequence). This CDR3 spans 11 amino acids. CDR3 coding DNA: TGCAGTGGGGAGTTAGGGGGGACCCAGTACTTC. As protein: CSGELGGTQYF.

The chain carries TRBV7-8 and TRBJ1-1; TRBD1 aligns across 8 bases. The CDR3 is made up of 11 amino acids. Germline lookup yields CDR1 SGHVS and CDR2 FQNEAQ. V was pared by 10 bases and J by 3 bases, with 1 base of the junction left unmatched. CDR3 in amino acids: CATQGDTEAFF. DNA of the CDR3: TGTGCCACACAGGGGGACACTGAAGCTTTCTTT.

This clonotype was counted a few times. This rearrangement joins TRBV27 to TRBJ1-1, with no clear D. Trimming pared 2 bases from V and 3 bases from J, leaving 13 bases between. From germline, CDR1 is MNHEY and CDR2 SMNVEV (reference sequence). CDR3 size: 15 residues. The CDR3 sequence: CASSLILGSDTEAFF. The CDR3 DNA reads TGTGCCAGCAGTTTAATACTGGGTTCGGACACTGAAGCTTTCTTT.

This clonotype has ten or more counts. The chain carries TRBV10-2 and TRBJ2-1; D call uncertain. Germline values: CDR1 WSHSY, CDR2 SAAADI. This CDR3 is built from 16 residues. The V end was cut by 3 bases, the J end by 4 bases, with 16 bases between. CDR3 region: CASSDLPGGRYNEQFF. CDR3 sequence (DNA): TGCGCCAGCAGTGATTTACCGGGTGGGCGGTACAATGAGCAGTTCTTC.

In this sample, this clonotype turned up a few times. The chain joins TRBV7-2 to TRBJ1-6; the D is unclear. Germline lookup yields CDR1 SGHTA and CDR2 FQGNSA. The V and J ends lost 7 bases and 8 bases respectively, with 18 bases between them. The CDR3 contains 15 residues. This CDR3 reads CASKDPGFHHSPLHF. CDR3 in DNA: TGTGCCAGCAAAGATCCGGGATTTCACCATTCACCCCTCCACTTT.

In regard to this clonotype: One junction end disagrees with the germline gene, perhaps due to a read error. This CDR3 reads CASSEGTGLSGNTTYF. DNA for the CDR3: TGCGCCAGCAGTGAAGGGACAGGGTTATCTGGAAACACCACATATTTT. The chain uses TRBV10-2 and TRBJ1-3; 9 bases map to TRBD1. The CDR3 spans 16 residues. Germline-derived CDR1 and CDR2 are WSHSY and SAAADI.

Note on this clonotype: The CDR3 does not end in the conserved phenylalanine or tryptophan, so this is likely a read error. The CDR3 loop is CASSVATGGDTQYV. The CDR3 DNA reads TGTGCCAGCAGCGTAGCTACGGGGGGAGATACGCAGTATGTT. The rearrangement joins TRBV9 to TRBJ2-3; 7 bases are a match to TRBD2. The CDR3 has 14 amino acids. V gave up 0 bases and J gave up 5 bases; unmatched junction bases: 3. Germline V gives CDR1 SGDLS, CDR2 YYNGEE.

The rearrangement joins TRBV20-1 to TRBJ1-6, with D possibly being TRBD1 (5 bases). The V gene's germline CDR1 is DFQATT and CDR2 SNEGSKA (reference sequence). Between the trimmed V and J ends, which lost 3 bases and 7 bases, there was a span of 16 bases. This CDR3 is 15 amino acids long. CDR3 bases: TGCAGTGCTAGTACAGGCTCAGTAAGGAATTCACCCCTCCACTTT. Translation: CSASTGSVRNSPLHF.

This sequence joins TRBV20-1 and TRBJ1-2; D unclear. V was trimmed by 6 bases and J by 4 bases, leaving 15 bases between them. Germline CDR1 and CDR2: DFQATT and SNEGSKA (reference sequence). CDR3 length: 13 residues. The CDR3: CSAPTTVGYGYTF. The CDR3 DNA reads TGCAGTGCCCCCACGACGGTTGGCTATGGCTACACCTTC.

J is TRBJ1-6 and V is TRBV6-1; D gene unclear. Germline lookup yields CDR1 MNHNS and CDR2 SASEGT. CDR3 length: 13 residues. V was clipped by 6 bases and J by 7 bases, with 10 bases between them. CDR3 in amino acids: CASRTAINSPLHF. In DNA form, the CDR3 reads TGTGCCAGCAGAACAGCGATAAATTCACCCCTCCACTTT.

This clonotype was counted many times. The rearrangement uses TRBV20-1 and TRBJ1-1; tentative D call: TRBD1 (5 bases). CDR1 is DFQATT, CDR2 SNEGSKA, per germline (reference sequence). This CDR3 contains 12 residues. V was clipped by 3 bases and J by 7 bases, with 12 bases between them. The CDR3 loop is CSASIGTVEAFF. The CDR3 DNA reads as TGCAGTGCTAGTATTGGGACGGTTGAAGCTTTCTTT.

This clonotype was seen repeatedly, ten times or more. The chain recombines TRBV4-1 with TRBJ1-2; D remains ambiguous. This CDR3 contains 13 residues. V gave up 0 bases and J gave up 4 bases, with 6 bases separating them. The germline V gene encodes CDR1 MGHRA and CDR2 YSYEKL. CDR3 sequence (DNA): TGCGCCAGCAGCCAAGATCTAGCCTATGGCTACACCTTC. Translating gives CASSQDLAYGYTF.